This paragraph reports one T cell receptor beta chain. Library preparation (for TCRbeta) was performed with unique molecular identifiers. TCRdb re-called the PCR reads with MiXCR, one entry per CDR3 protein. The table shows about 250,000 distinct CDR3 sequences, with approximately 24% occurring only once. Trimming cost V 4 bases and J 5 bases, with 11 bases left between them. This CDR3 has 13 residues. Germline V gene data show CDR1 as MDHEN and CDR2 as SYDVKM. This specimen comes from a study of T-cell reconstitution after alpha-beta-depleted transplantation in children. Sequences were derived from PBMCs, mostly from graft donor cells, sampled 360 days after TCRalphabeta/CD19-depleted stem cell transplant. This TCR was recovered from a female patient aged 2-9 years who had a stem cell transplant for congenital amegakaryocytic thrombocytopenia, so the T cells may come from the graft donor. The V call is TRBV28, the J call TRBJ2-5, with D maybe TRBD2 (5 bases). The CDR3 DNA is TGTGCCAGCAGTTCCGGGAATACGGAGACCCAGTACTTC. This translates into CASSSGNTETQYF.